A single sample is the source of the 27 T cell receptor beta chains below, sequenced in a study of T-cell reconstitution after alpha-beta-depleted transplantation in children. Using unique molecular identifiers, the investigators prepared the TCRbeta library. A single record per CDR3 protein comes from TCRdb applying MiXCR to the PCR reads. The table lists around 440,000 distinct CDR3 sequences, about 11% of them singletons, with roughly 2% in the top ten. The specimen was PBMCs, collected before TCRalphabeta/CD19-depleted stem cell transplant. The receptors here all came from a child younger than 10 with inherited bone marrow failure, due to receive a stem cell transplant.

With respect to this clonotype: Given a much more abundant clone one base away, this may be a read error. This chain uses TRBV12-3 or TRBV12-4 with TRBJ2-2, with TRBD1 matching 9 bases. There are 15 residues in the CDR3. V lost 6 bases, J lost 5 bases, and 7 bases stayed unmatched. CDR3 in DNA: TGTGCCAGCAGAGCGGACAGGGGTTGGACCGGGGAGCTGTTTTTT. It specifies CASRADRGWTGELFF.

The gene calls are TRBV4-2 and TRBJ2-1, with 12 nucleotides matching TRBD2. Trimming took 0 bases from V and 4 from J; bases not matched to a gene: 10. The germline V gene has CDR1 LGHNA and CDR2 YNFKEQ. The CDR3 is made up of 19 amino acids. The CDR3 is CASSQDLGLAGGPYNEQFF. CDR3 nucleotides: TGTGCCAGCAGCCAAGATTTAGGGCTAGCGGGAGGGCCTTACAATGAGCAGTTCTTC.

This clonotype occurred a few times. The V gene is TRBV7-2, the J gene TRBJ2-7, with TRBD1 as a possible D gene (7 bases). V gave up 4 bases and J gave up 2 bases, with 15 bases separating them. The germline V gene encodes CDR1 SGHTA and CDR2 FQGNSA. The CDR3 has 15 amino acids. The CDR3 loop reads CASSSAGTETYEQYF. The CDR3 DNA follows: TGTGCCAGCAGCTCCGCGGGGACAGAGACCTACGAGCAGTACTTC.

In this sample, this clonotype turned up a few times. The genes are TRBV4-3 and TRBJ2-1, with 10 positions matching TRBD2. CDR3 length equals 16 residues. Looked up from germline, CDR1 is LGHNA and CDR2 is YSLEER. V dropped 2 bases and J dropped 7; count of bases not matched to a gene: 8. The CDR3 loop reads CASSQSLAGDRNEQFF. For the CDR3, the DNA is TGCGCCAGCAGCCAAAGTCTAGCGGGAGACAGGAATGAGCAGTTCTTC.

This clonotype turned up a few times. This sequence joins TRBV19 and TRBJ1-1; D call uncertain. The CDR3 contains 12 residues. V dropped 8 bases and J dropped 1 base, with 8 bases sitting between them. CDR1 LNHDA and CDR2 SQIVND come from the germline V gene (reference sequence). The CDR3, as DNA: TGTGCCAGTCGGCCGGCGAACACTGAAGCTTTCTTT. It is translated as CASRPANTEAFF.

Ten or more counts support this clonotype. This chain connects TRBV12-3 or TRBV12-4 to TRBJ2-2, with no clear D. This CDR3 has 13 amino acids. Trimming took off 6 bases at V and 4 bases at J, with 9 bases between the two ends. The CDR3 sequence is CASSLLSTGELFF. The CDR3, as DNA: TGTGCCAGCAGCTTACTCTCCACCGGGGAGCTGTTTTTT.

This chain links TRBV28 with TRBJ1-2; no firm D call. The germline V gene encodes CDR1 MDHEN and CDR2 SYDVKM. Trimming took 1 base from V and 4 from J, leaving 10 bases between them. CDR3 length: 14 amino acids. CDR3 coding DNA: TGTGCCAGCAGTTTATTCGGGGAAGGCTATGGCTACACCTTC. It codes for CASSLFGEGYGYTF.

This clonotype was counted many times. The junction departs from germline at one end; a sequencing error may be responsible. DNA of the CDR3: TGCGCCAGCAGGTTGGCCACCACGGGACTAGCGGTTATCACAGATACGCAGTATTTT. Amino acid sequence: CASRLATTGLAVITDTQYF. This chain connects TRBV5-1 to TRBJ2-3; 11 nucleotides match TRBD2. Germline CDR1 SGHRS, CDR2 YFSETQ. The CDR3 totals 19 residues.

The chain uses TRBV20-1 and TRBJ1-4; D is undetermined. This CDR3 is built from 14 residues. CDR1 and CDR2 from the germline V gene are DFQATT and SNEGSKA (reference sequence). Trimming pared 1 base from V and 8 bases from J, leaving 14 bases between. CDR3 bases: TGCAGTGCTAGAGGTTGGTCAGAGCCCGAAAAACTGTTTTTT. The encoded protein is CSARGWSEPEKLFF.

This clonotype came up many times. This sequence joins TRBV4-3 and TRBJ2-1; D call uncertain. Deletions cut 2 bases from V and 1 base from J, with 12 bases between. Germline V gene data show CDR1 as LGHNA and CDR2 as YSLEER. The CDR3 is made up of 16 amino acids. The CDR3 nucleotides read TGCGCCAGCAGCCAACAGATAGGGAATTCCTACAATGAGCAGTTCTTC. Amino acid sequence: CASSQQIGNSYNEQFF.

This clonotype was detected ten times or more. The CDR3 is CATAQGPLETQYF. The CDR3 DNA reads as TGTGCCACCGCACAGGGGCCCCTAGAGACCCAGTACTTC. V usage is TRBV15 and J usage is TRBJ2-5; 7 nucleotides match TRBD1. Losses at the gene ends were 8 bases for V and 4 bases for J; bases not matched to a gene: 7. The germline CDR1 and CDR2 sequences are LNHNV and YYDKDF (reference sequence). There are 13 residues in the CDR3.

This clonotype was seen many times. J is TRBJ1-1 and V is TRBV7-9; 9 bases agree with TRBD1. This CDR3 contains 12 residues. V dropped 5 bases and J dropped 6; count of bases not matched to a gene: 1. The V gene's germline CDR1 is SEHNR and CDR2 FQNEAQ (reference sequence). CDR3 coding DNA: TGTGCCAGCAGCAGACAGGGGGCTGAAGCTTTCTTT. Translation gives CASSRQGAEAFF.

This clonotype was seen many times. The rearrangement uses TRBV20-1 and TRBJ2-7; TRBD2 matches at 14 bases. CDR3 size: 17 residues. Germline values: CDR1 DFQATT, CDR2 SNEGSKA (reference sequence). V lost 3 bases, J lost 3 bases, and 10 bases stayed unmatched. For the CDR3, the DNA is TGCAGTGCTAGTGTAGGACTAGCGGGAGGTCGGTACTACGAGCAGTACTTC. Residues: CSASVGLAGGRYYEQYF.

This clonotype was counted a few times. This CDR3 is CASSSPMEGADTQYF. CDR3 nucleotides: TGTGCCAGCAGCTCCCCCATGGAGGGGGCAGATACGCAGTATTTT. The J gene is TRBJ2-3, the V gene TRBV7-9; D is possibly TRBD1 or TRBD2 (6 bases each). Germline-derived CDR1 and CDR2 are SEHNR and FQNEAQ (reference sequence). The CDR3 loop spans 15 amino acids. The V end was cut by 4 bases, the J end by 4 bases, with 15 bases between.

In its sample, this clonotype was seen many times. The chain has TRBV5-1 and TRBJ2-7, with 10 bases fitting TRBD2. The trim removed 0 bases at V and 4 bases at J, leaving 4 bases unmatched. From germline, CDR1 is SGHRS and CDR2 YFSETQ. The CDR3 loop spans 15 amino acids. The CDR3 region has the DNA TGCGCCAGCAGCTTGGGGACTAGCGGCGTATACGAGCAGTACTTC. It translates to CASSLGTSGVYEQYF.

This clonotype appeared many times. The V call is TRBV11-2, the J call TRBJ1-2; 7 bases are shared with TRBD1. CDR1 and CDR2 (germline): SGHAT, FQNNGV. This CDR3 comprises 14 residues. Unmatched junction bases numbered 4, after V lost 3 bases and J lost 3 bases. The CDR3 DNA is TGTGCCAGCAGCTTCGGGACAGCATACTATGGCTACACCTTC. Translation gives CASSFGTAYYGYTF.

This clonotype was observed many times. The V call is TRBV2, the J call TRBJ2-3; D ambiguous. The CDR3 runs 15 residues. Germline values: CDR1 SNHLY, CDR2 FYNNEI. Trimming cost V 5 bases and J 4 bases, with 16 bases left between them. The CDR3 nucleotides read TGTGCCAGCAGTCTTATCCTTACGGGTGCAGATACGCAGTATTTT. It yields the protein CASSLILTGADTQYF.

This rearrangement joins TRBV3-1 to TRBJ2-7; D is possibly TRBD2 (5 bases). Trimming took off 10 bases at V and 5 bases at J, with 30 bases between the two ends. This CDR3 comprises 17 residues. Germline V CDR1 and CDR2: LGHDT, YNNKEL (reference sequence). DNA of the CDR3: TGTGCCACCTCCCAAGCCCCGGATGAGGGTGTTCGAGACGAGCAGTACTTC. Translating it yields CATSQAPDEGVRDEQYF.

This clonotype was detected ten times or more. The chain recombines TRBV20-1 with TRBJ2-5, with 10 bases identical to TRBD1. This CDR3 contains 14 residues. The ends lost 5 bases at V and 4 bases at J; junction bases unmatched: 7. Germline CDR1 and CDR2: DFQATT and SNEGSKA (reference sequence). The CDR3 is CSAPGQGTGETQYF. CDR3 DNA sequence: TGCAGTGCTCCGGGACAGGGGACGGGAGAGACCCAGTACTTC.

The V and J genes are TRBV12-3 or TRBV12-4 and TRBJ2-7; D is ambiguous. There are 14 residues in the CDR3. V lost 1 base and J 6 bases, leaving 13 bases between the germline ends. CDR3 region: CASSLGSAAGEQYF. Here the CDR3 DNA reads TGTGCCAGCAGTTTAGGGTCAGCTGCCGGCGAGCAGTACTTC.

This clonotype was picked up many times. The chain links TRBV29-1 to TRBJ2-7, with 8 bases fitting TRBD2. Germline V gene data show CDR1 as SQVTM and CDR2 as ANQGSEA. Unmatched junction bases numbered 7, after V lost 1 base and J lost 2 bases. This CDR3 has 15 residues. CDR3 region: CSVEGGSGTPYEQYF. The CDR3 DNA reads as TGCAGCGTTGAAGGGGGTAGCGGGACACCCTACGAGCAGTACTTC.

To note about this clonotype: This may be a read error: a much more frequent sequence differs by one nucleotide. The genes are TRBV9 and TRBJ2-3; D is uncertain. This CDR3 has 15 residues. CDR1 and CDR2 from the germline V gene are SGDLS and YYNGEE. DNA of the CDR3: TGTGCCAGCAGCCATTTCAACTATGGGCCAGATACGCATTATTTT. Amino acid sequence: CASSHFNYGPDTHYF.

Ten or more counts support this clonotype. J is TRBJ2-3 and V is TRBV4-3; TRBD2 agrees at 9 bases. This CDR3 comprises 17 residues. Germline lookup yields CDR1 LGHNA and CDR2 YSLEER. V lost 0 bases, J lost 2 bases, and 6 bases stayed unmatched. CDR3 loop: CASSQDRASGDTDTQYF. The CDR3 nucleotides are TGCGCCAGCAGCCAAGATCGGGCTAGCGGGGACACAGATACGCAGTATTTT.

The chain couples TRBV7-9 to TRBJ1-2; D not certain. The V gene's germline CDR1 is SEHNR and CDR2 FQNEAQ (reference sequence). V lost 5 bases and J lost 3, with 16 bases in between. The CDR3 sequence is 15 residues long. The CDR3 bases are TGTGCCAGCAGCCCTAGTTGGGCGCCGCACTATGGCTACACCTTC. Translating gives CASSPSWAPHYGYTF.

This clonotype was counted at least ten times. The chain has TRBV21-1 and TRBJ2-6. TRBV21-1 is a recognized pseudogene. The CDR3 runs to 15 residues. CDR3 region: CASSKRPSGANVLTF. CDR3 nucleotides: TGTGCCAGCAGCAAACGCCCCTCTGGGGCCAACGTCCTGACTTTC.

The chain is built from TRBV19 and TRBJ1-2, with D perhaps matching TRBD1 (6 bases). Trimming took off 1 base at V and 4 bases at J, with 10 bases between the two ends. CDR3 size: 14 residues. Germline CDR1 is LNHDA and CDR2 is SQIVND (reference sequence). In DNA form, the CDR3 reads TGTGCCAGTAGTATAGCCAGGGGAGGCTATGGCTACACCTTC. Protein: CASSIARGGYGYTF.

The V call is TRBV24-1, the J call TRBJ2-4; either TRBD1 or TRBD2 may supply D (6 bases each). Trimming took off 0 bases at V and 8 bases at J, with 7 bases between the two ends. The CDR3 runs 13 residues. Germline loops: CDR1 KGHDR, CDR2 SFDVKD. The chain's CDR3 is CATSDLRGDIQYF. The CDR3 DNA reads TGTGCCACCAGTGATTTGAGGGGGGACATTCAGTACTTC.